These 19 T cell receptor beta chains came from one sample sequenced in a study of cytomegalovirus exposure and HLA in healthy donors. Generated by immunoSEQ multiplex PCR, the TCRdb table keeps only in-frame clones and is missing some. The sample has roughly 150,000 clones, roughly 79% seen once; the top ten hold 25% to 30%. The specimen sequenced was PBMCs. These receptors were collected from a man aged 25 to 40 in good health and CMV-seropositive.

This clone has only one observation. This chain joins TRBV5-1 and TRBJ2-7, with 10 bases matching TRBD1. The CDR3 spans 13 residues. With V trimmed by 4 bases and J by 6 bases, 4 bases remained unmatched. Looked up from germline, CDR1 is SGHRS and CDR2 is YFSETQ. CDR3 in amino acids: CASSPGTGAEQYF. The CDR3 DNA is TGCGCCAGCAGCCCCGGGACAGGGGCCGAGCAGTACTTC.

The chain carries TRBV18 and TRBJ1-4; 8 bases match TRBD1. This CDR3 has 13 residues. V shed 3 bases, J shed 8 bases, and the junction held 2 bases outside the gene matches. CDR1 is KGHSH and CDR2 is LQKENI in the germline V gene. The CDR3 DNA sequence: TGTGCCAGCTCACCGAGGACAGGGGAAAAACTGTTTTTT. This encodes CASSPRTGEKLFF.

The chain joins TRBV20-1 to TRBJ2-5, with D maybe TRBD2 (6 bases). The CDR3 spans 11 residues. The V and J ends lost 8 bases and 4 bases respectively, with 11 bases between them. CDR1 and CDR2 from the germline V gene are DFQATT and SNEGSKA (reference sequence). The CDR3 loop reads CSSGRGETQYF. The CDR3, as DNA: TGCAGTTCCGGGCGGGGAGAGACCCAGTACTTC.

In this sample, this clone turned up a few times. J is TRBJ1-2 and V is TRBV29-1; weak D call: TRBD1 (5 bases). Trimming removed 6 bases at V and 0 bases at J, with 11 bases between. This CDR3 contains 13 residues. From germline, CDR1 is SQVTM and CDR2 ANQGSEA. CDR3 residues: CSVQGLPNYGYTF. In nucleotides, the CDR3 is TGCAGCGTCCAGGGCCTGCCTAACTATGGCTACACCTTC.

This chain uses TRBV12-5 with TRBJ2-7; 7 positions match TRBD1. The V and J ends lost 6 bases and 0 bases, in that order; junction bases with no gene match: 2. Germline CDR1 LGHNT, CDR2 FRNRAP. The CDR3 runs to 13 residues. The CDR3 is CASGRDSSYEQYF. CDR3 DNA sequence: TGTGCTAGTGGAAGGGACAGCTCCTACGAGCAGTACTTC.

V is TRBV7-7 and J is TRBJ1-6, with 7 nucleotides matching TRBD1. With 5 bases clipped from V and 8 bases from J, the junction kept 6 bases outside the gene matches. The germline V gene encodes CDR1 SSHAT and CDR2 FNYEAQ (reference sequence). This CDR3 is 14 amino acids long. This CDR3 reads CASSEQGWDSPLHF. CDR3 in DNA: TGTGCCAGCAGCGAACAGGGGTGGGATTCACCCCTCCACTTT.

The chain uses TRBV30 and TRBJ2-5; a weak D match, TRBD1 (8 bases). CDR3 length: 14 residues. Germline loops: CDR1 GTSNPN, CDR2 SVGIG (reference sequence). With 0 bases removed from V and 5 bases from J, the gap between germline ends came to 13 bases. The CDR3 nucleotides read TGTGCCTGGAGTGTACAGGGGGGGGCTGAGACCCAGTACTTC. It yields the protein CAWSVQGGAETQYF.

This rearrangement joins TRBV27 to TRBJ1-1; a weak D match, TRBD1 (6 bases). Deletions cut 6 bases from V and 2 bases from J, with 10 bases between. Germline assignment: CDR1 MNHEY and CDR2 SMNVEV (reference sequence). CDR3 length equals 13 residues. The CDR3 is CASSRQDNTEAFF. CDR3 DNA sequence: TGTGCCAGCAGCCGACAGGACAACACTGAAGCTTTCTTT.

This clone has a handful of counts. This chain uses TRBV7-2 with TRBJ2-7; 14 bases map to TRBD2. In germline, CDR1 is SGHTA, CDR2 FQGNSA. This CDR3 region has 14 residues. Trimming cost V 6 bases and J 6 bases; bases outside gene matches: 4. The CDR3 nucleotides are TGTGCCAGCAGACCTGGACTAGCGGGAGGCGAGCAGTACTTC. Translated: CASRPGLAGGEQYF.

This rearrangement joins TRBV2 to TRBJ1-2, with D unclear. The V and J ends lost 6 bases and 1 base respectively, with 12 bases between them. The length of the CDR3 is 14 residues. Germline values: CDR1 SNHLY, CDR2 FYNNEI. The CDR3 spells CASRLNRVNYGYTF. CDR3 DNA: TGTGCCAGCAGATTAAACAGAGTTAACTATGGCTACACCTTC.

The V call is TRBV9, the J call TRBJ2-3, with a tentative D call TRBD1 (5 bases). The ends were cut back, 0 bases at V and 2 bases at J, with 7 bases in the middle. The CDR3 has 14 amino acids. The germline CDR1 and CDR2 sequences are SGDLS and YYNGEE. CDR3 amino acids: CASSVDRPTDTQYF. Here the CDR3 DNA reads TGTGCCAGCAGCGTAGACAGGCCCACAGATACGCAGTATTTT.

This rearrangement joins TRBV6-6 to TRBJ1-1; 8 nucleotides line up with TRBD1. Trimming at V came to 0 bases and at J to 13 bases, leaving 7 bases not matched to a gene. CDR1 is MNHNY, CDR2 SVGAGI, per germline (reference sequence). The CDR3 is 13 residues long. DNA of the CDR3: TGTGCCAGCAGTTACTCCAAGGGGACAGGAAATTTCTTT. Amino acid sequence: CASSYSKGTGNFF.

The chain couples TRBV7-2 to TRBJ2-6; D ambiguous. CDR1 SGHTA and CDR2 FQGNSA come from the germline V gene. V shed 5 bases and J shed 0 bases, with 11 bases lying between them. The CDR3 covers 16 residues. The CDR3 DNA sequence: TGTGCCAGCAGCAACCGGGTTCTCTCTGGGGCCAACGTCCTGACTTTC. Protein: CASSNRVLSGANVLTF.

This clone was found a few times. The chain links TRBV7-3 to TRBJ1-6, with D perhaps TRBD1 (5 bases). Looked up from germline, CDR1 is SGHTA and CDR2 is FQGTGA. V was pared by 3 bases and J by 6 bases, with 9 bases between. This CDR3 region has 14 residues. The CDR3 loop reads CASSLGQINSPLHF. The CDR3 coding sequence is TGTGCCAGCAGCTTGGGGCAGATTAATTCACCCCTCCACTTT.

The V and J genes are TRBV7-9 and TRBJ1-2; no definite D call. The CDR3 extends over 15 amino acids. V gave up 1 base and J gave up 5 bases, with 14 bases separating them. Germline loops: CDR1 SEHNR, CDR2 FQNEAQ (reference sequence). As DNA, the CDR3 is TGTGCCAGCAGCTTAGGGACTGACTGGGCTTATGGCTACACCTTC. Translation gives CASSLGTDWAYGYTF.

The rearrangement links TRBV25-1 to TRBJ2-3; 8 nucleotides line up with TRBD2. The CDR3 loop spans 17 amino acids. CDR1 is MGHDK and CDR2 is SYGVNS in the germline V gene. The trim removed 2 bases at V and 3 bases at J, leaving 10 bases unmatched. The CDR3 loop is CASSEMSGGPSTDTQYF. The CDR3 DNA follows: TGTGCCAGCAGTGAAATGTCGGGGGGGCCGAGTACAGATACGCAGTATTTT.

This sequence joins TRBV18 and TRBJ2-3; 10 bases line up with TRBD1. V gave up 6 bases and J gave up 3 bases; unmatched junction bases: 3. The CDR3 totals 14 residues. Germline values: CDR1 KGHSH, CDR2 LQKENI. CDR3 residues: CASSGTGVTDTQYF. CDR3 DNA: TGTGCCAGCTCCGGGACAGGGGTGACAGATACGCAGTATTTT.

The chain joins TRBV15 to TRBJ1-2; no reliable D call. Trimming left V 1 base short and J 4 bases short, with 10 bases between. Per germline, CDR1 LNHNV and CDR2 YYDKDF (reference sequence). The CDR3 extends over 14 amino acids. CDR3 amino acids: CATSRVRIPYGYTF. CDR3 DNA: TGTGCCACCAGCAGAGTTAGAATTCCCTATGGCTACACCTTC.

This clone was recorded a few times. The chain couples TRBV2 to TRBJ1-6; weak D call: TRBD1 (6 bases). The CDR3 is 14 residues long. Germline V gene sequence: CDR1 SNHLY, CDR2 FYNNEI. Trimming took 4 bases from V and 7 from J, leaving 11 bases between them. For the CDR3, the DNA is TGTGCCAGCAGTGGGGACAAGCCAAATTCACCCCTCCACTTT. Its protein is CASSGDKPNSPLHF.